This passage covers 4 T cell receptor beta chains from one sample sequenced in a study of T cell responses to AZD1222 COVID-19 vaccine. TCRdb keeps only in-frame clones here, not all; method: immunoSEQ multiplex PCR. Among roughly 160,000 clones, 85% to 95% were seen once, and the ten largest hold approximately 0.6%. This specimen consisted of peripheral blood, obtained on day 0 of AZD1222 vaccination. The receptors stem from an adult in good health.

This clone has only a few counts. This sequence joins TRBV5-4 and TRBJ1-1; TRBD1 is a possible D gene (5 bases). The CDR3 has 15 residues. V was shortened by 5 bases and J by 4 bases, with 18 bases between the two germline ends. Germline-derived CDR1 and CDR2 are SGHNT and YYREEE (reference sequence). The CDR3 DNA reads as TGTGCCAGCAGTCCGCAGGGAGGGCTCGGCACTGAAGCTTTCTTT. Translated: CASSPQGGLGTEAFF.

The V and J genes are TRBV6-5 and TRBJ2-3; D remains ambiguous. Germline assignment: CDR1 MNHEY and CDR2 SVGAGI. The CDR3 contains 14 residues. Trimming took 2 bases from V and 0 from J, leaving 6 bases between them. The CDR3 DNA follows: TGTGCCAGCAGTTACCGTCGGAGCACAGATACGCAGTATTTT. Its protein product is CASSYRRSTDTQYF.

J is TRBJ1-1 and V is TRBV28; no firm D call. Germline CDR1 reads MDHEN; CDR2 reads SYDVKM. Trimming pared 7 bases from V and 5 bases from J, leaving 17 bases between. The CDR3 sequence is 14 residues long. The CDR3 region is CASKAGGVGTEAFF. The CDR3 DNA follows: TGTGCCAGCAAGGCCGGCGGAGTGGGGACTGAAGCTTTCTTT.

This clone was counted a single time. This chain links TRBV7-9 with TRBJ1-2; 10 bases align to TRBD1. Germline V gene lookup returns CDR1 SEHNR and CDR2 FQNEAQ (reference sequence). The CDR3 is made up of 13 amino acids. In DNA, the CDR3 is TGTGCGGGTCAGGGGGACAGGGGTTATGGCTACACCTTC. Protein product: CAGQGDRGYGYTF.